This T cell receptor (beta chain) was found in a study of siplizumab effects on memory and regulatory T cells. Study conclusions and caveats: Naive T cells looked more diverse than memory cells and looked like major alloresponse contributors. Unstimulated subset assignment was obtained for only a minor fraction of alloreactive clones. Significant reduction of alloreactive sequences traceable to unstimulated CD4+ memory cells was observed with siplizumab.

Germline lookup yields CDR1 SGHVS and CDR2 FQNEAQ. The V and J ends lost 8 bases and 2 bases respectively, with 19 bases between them. The CDR3 totals 15 residues. Assay: immunoSEQ multiplex PCR; the TCRdb copy retains only in-frame clones and omits some. The sample includes some 100,000 clones, 92% of them seen just once. For this clone: No antigen is known for it.

The source material was Tregs sorted from blood. This sequence joins TRBV7-8 and TRBJ2-7; D is possibly TRBD1 (7 bases). This clonotype was sampled from a human donor in good health. The CDR3 DNA follows: TGTGCCAGCTCGCTCGGAGGGGGCGTCACCTACGAGCAGTACTTC. Translation gives CASSLGGGVTYEQYF.